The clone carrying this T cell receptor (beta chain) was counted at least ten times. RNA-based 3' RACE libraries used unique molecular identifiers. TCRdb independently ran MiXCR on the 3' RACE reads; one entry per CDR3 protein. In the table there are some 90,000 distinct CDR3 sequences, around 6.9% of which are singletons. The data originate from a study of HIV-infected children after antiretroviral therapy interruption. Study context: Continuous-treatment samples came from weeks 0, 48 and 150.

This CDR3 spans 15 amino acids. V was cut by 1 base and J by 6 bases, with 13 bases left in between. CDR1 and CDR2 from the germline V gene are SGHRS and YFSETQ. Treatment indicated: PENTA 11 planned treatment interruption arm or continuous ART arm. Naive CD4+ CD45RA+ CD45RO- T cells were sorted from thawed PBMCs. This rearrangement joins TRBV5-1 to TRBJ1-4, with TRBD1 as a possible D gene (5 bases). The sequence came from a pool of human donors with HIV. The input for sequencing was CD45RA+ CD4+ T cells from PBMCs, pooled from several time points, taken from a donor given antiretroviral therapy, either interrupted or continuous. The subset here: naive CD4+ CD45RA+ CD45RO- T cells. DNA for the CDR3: TGCGCCAGCAGCTTGAATCCGGGAGGGGATGAAAAACTGTTTTTT. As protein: CASSLNPGGDEKLFF.